This T cell receptor (beta chain) was sequenced during a study of metastatic and nonmetastatic thyroid tumors. About the research overall: Repertoires of blood and of tissue (tumor or nodule) from malignant and benign thyroid patients were compared. Overall study findings and caveats: Significantly higher TCR beta diversity was reportedly seen in malignant thyroid tumors than benign nodules, in blood and tumor.

V lost 5 bases and J lost 2, with 13 bases in between. The CDR3 length is 16 residues. CDR1 is SGHVS and CDR2 is FQNEAQ in the germline V gene. Not a single patient had been given any form of treatment at any point before undergoing thyroid surgery. Under the authors' procedure: Between-group CDR3 differences, defined by clinicopathological status, yielded a distant-metastasis classifier for papillary thyroid cancer. TCRdb recomputed clones from the PCR reads via MiXCR. These V and J calls originate from TCRdb's pipeline instead of the authors' own analysis. The table lists about 15,000 clones, around 3.8% of them singletons, with 20% to 30% in the top ten. The table lists this clone with a few counts. Its antigen is still unknown.

This rearrangement joins TRBV7-8 to TRBJ2-6, with D perhaps given as TRBD1 or TRBD2 (7 bases each). The TCR sequence derives from a female donor with papillary thyroid cancer or a benign thyroid nodule (not recorded which). Some clones in this sample may be carry-over from other donors' samples. Material for sequencing was tumor tissue. CDR3: CASSGSGGAGANVLTF. The CDR3 nucleotides read TGTGCCAGCAGCGGTTCAGGGGGGGCTGGGGCCAACGTCCTGACTTTC.